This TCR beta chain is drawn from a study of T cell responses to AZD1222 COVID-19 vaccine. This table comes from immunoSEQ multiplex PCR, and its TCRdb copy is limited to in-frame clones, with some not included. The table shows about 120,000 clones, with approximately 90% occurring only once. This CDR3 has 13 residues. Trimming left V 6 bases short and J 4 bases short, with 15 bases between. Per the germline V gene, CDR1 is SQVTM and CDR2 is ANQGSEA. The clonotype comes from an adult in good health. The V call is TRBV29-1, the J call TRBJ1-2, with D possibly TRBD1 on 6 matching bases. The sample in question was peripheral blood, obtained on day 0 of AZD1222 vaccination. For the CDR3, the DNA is TGCAGCGTGGAGTTGGGGGCGGGCTATGGCTACACCTTC. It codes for CSVELGAGYGYTF.